This TCR beta chain was documented in a study of graft-versus-host responses after intestinal transplantation. Overall study: Anti-thymocyte globulin served as induction for all recipients, who then took tacrolimus and steroids for about three years.

With regard to this clone: Its specificity is unknown.

Clones were sequenced by immunoSEQ multiplex PCR, and TCRdb holds only the in-frame ones, with some missing. The table lists 90,000 to 150,000 clones, approximately 92% of them singletons. Findings and caveats of the study: Patients who carried graft-donor T cell macrochimerism also had high graft-versus-host to host-versus-graft clonal ratios in their allografts. GvH clones detected in recipient marrow included some appearing first in ileum or blood.

The CDR3 loop spans 12 amino acids. The germline V gene has CDR1 MNHNY and CDR2 SVGAGI (reference sequence). Trimming took off 6 bases at V and 4 bases at J, with 10 bases between the two ends. The material sequenced was unstimulated CD4+ T cells sorted from spleen or lymph node cells, taken before intestinal transplant. The receptor comes from a human donor who received an intestinal transplant. The chain employs TRBV6-6 and TRBJ2-7; possible D gene TRBD2, 5 bases. This CDR3 reads CASRTNFYEQYF. The CDR3 nucleotides read TGTGCCAGCAGGACTAATTTTTACGAGCAGTACTTC.